The present T cell receptor beta chain was sequenced within a study of graft-versus-host responses after intestinal transplantation. Across the study: Grafts were multivisceral, liver-intestinal, or isolated intestinal. Among the recipients, all got anti-thymocyte globulin induction and then tacrolimus and steroids for 3 to 4 years.

Profiling relied on immunoSEQ multiplex PCR, and the TCRdb table lists in-frame clones only, not all of them. Here the sample spans approximately 92,000 clones, 90% to 95% being singletons. A remark on this clone: Its cognate antigen is unknown.

Trimming cost V 5 bases and J 4 bases; bases outside gene matches: 8. The CDR3 loop spans 15 amino acids. The germline V gene encodes CDR1 SEHNR and CDR2 FQNEAQ (reference sequence). This clonotype was obtained from a human donor who received an intestinal transplant. The source material was unstimulated CD8+ T cells sorted from spleen or lymph node cells, sampled before intestinal transplant. The V and J genes are TRBV7-9 and TRBJ2-7; TRBD1 matches 10 bases. CDR3 loop: CASSIGTGDGYEQYF. The CDR3 DNA follows: TGTGCCAGCAGCATCGGGACAGGGGATGGGTACGAGCAGTACTTC.